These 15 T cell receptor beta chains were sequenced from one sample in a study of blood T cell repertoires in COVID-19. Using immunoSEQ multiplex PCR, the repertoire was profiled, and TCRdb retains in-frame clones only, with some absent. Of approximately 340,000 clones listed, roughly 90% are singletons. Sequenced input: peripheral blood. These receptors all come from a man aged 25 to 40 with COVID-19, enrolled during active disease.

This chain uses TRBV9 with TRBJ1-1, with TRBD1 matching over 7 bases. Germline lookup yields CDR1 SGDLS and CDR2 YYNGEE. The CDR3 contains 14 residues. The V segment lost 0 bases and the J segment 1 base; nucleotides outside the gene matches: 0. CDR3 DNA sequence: TGTGCCAGCAGCGTAGGGGACAGGAACACTGAAGCTTTCTTT. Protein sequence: CASSVGDRNTEAFF. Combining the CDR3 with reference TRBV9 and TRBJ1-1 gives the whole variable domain DSGVTQTPKHLITATGQRVTLRCSPRSGDLSVYWYQQSLDQGLQFLIQYYNGEERAKGNILERFSAQQFPDLHSELNLSSLELGDSALYFCASSVGDRNTEAFFGQGTRLTVV.

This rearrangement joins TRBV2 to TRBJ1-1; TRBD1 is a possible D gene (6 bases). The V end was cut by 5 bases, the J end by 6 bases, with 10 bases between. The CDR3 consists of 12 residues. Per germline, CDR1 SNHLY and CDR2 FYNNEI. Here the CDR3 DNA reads TGTGCCAGCAGTAACAGGGTATCTGAAGCTTTCTTT. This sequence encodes CASSNRVSEAFF.

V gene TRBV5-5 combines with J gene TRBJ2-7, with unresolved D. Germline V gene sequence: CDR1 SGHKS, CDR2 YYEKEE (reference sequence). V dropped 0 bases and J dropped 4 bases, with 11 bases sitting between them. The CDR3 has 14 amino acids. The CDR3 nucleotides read TGTGCCAGCAGCTTGGCCTCGACATATTACGAGCAGTACTTC. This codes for CASSLASTYYEQYF.

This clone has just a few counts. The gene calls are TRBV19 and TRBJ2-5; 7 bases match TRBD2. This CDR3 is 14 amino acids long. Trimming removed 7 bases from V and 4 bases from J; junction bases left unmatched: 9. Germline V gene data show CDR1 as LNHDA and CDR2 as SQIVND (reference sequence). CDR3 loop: CASTRGGFLETQYF. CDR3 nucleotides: TGTGCCAGTACTAGGGGAGGGTTTCTAGAGACCCAGTACTTC.

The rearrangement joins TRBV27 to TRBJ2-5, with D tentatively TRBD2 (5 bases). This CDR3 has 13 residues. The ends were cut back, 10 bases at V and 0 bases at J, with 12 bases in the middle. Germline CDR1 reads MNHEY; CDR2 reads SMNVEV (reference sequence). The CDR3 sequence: CATRAEYQETQYF. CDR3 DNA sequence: TGTGCCACCAGAGCGGAGTACCAAGAGACCCAGTACTTC.

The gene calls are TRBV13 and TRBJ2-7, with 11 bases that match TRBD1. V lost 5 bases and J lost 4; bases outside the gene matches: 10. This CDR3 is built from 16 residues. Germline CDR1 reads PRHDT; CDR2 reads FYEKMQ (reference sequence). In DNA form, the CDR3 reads TGTGCCAGCAGCCCGAGGGACAGGGGGTCGTCATACGAGCAGTACTTC. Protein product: CASSPRDRGSSYEQYF.

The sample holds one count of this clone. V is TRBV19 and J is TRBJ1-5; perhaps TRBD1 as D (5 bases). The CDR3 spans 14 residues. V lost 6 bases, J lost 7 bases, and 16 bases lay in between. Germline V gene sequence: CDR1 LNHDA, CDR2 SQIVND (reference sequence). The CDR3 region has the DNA TGTGCCAGTAGCTTTTTGGCCAGGGAACAGCCCCAGCATTTT. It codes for CASSFLAREQPQHF.

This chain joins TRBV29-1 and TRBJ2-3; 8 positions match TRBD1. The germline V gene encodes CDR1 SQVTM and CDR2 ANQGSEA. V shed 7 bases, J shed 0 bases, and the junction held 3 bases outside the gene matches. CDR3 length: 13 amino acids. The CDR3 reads CSGGQASTDTQYF. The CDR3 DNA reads TGCAGCGGGGGACAGGCTAGCACAGATACGCAGTATTTT.

The CDR3 DNA follows: TGTGCCAGCAGTCCTGGGGGTCAGGGGAGAAAACTGTTTTTT. It translates to CASSPGGQGRKLFF. The chain carries TRBV27 and TRBJ1-4; perhaps TRBD1 as D (6 bases). Germline loops: CDR1 MNHEY, CDR2 SMNVEV (reference sequence). CDR3 length: 14 residues. Trimming cost V 5 bases and J 10 bases, with 17 bases left between them.

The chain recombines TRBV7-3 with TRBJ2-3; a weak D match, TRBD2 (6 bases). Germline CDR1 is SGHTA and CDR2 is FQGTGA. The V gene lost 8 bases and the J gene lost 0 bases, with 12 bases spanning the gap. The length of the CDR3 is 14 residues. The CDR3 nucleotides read TGTGCCAGCGCCTTAGCGGCAAGCACAGATACGCAGTATTTT. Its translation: CASALAASTDTQYF.

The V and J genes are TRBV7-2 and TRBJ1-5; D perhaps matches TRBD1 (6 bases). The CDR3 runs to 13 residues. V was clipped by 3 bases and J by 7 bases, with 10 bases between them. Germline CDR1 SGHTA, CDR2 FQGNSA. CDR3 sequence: CASSFSGDQPQHF. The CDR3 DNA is TGTGCCAGCAGCTTCTCAGGGGACCAGCCCCAGCATTTT.

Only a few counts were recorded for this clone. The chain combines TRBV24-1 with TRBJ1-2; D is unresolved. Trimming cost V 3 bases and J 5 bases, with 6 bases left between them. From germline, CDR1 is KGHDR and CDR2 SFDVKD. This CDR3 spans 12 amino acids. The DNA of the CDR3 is TGTGCCACCAGTGATGCTACTTATGGCTACACCTTC. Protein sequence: CATSDATYGYTF.

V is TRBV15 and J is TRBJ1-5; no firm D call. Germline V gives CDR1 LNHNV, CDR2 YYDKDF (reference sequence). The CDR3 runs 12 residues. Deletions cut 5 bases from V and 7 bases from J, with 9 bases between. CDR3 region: CATSLSSQPQHF. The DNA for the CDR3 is TGTGCCACCAGCTTATCGTCCCAGCCCCAGCATTTT. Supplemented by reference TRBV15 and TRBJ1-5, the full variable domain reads DAMVIQNPRYQVTQFGKPVTLSCSQTLNHNVMYWYQQKSSQAPKLLFHYYDKDFNNEADTPDNFQSRRPNTSFCFLDIRSPGLGDTAMYLCATSLSSQPQHFGDGTRLSIL.

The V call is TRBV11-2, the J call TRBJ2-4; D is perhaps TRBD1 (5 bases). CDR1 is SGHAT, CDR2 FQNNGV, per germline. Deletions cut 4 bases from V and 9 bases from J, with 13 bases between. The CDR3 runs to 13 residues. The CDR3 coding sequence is TGTGCCAGCAGCTCGGACAATTATAGCATTCAGTACTTC. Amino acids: CASSSDNYSIQYF.

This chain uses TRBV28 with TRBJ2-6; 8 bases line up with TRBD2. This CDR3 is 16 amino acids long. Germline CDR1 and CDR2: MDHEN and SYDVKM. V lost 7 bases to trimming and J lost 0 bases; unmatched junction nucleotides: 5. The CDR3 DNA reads TGTGCCAGCACCACGGGGGGGTTCTCTGGGGCCAACGTCCTGACTTTC. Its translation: CASTTGGFSGANVLTF.